This T cell receptor beta chain was observed in a study of identical twins. Overall study results and limits: Insertions were fewer in abundant cord blood beta clonotypes, whereas memory repertoires showed none of this pattern. Models underestimated how often monozygotic twins shared out-of-frame TCR alpha. A partial confounding effect on zero-insertion analyses could come from invariant MAIT and iNKT cells.

TCRdb redid the calling of the 5' RACE reads with MiXCR, one entry per CDR3 protein. The repertoire consists of under 1 million distinct CDR3 sequences, with 10% to 15% occurring once and the leading ten covering around 1.6%. As for this clonotype: Its antigen is not identified.

CDR1 MGHDK and CDR2 SYGVNS come from the germline V gene. The CDR3 has 15 residues. After removal of 1 base from V and 5 bases from J, the junction contained 6 bases not matched to a gene. The same data also went into a second study, on yellow fever vaccine responses in identical twins.

Sequencing was carried out using PBMCs. The sequence derives from a woman aged 18-35 years in good health. The rearrangement uses TRBV25-1 and TRBJ1-1, with 8 bases fitting TRBD1. CDR3 region: CASSEWAGGRTEAFF. CDR3 DNA sequence: TGTGCCAGCAGTGAATGGGCAGGGGGCAGGACTGAAGCTTTCTTT.